The clone carrying this T cell receptor beta chain was recorded a few times. As yet, its antigen is unknown. The sample is drawn from a study of beta chain features in type 1 diabetes. Study details: Cell yields, gender and age were similar in healthy donors and patients.

Expressed TCRB transcripts were sequenced because the isolated RNA had all been reverse transcribed beforehand. Produced via immunoSEQ multiplex PCR; TCRdb's table is partial and in-frame only. The sample lists just under 150,000 clones, 10% to 15% seen once, with roughly 1.4% in the top ten. General study points: Moderate yet significant TCRB CDR3 shortening was seen in Type 1 diabetes patients in all four CD4+ subsets. The influence of HLA type on TCRB rearrangement stayed undetermined.

The collection from each donor was one heparinised blood draw averaging around 100 mL. The ends were cut back, 1 base at V and 4 bases at J, with 13 bases in the middle. Germline values: CDR1 SQVTM, CDR2 ANQGSEA. CDR3 length: 14 amino acids. The receptor was isolated from a man younger than 30 with type 1 diabetes. The chain links TRBV29-1 to TRBJ1-1; D perhaps matches TRBD1 (5 bases). The sequenced sample was central memory CD4+ T cells from blood. This chain's CDR3 is CSVEVSRVSTEAFF. DNA for the CDR3: TGCAGCGTTGAAGTTTCCAGGGTGAGCACTGAAGCTTTCTTT. Full variable domain (missing parts from reference TRBV29-1 and TRBJ1-1): SAVISQKPSRDICQRGTSLTIQCQVDSQVTMMFWYRQQPGQSLTLIATANQGSEATYESGFVIDKFPISRPNLTFSTLTVSNMSPEDSSIYLCSVEVSRVSTEAFFGQGTRLTVV.